Listed below are T cell receptor beta chains from one sample, sequenced in a study of OX40 agonist ivuxolimab in advanced cancers. Data came from immunoSEQ multiplex PCR; TCRdb stores just in-frame clones and leaves some out. Among about 62,000 clones listed, almost 95% were seen once. Specimen: CD4+ or CD8+ T cells sorted from blood, collected in a trial of the OX40 agonist ivuxolimab. Receptor source: an adult with an advanced solid tumor such as melanoma, head and neck, liver or kidney cancer. Each CDR3 is given with its conserved first and last residue. Each record gives: J gene, clone size, V gene, CDR3 protein. Clone size is shown for a subset of rows, as once, few, many or a class of expanded clone.

TRBJ2-7 once TRBV4-3 CASSQEWAGGTYEQYF
TRBJ1-1 . TRBV6-1 CASSEPGYTEAFF
TRBJ2-1 . TRBV7-2 CASSFRFDEQFF
TRBJ2-7 . TRBV15 CATSRVGGVYEQYF
TRBJ2-3 . TRBV10-3 CAISDKTSGTDTQYF
TRBJ2-2 . TRBV6-7 CASSYMDGVAGGNTGELFF
TRBJ2-1 . TRBV11-3 CASSLSSERETTYNEQFF
TRBJ1-1 . TRBV7-9 CASSFDPTGGAGNTEAFF
TRBJ2-5 . TRBV19 CASSPGGGTPLAQYF
TRBJ2-4 . TRBV5-4 CASSFRRDPSKNIQYF
TRBJ2-7 . TRBV18 CASSPRAGGYEQYF
TRBJ2-3 . TRBV29-1 CSVEVPGDPTGNTQYF
TRBJ1-4 . TRBV4-1 CASSQGPQGMNEKLFF
TRBJ2-3 medium-sized TRBV6-4 CASSSAGGLGTDTQYF
TRBJ2-3 . TRBV25-1 CASSELAGDTDTQYF
TRBJ2-5 . TRBV10-3 CAIRRTDRTQETQYF
TRBJ2-1 . TRBV4-2 CASSQDPVREGVNEQFF
TRBJ2-3 . TRBV18 CASSPTEATDTQYF
TRBJ2-7 . TRBV4-1 CASSPGLSSGSYEQYF
TRBJ2-7 . TRBV13 CASSPGQGMKYEQYF